This T cell receptor (beta chain) was sequenced in a study of beta chain features in type 1 diabetes. The study's findings and limits: TCRB CDR3 length was moderately but significantly reduced in all four CD4+ subsets of Type 1 diabetes patients.

The table lists this clone with many counts. Its antigen is still unknown. As every portion of the isolated RNA was reverse transcribed, the sequencing read expressed TCRB transcripts. Produced via immunoSEQ multiplex PCR; TCRdb's table is partial and in-frame only. The table lists 250,000 or so clones, 27% of them singletons. The CDR3 is 15 residues long. Germline V gives CDR1 SGDLS, CDR2 YYNGEE. V shed 1 base and J 6 bases; nucleotides not matched to a gene: 6. The sample consisted of central memory CD4+ T cells from blood. This chain connects TRBV9 to TRBJ2-1, with 8 positions matching TRBD2. The TCR originated in a man aged 25-45 years in good health. DNA of the CDR3: TGTGCCAGCAGCGTACAAGCGGGGGCCAGCAATGAGCAGTTCTTC. Amino acids: CASSVQAGASNEQFF.